Below, one T cell receptor (beta chain) is given with its context. CDR1 GTSNPN and CDR2 SVGIG come from the germline V gene (reference sequence). This CDR3 comprises 13 residues. The J segment lost 13 bases and the V segment lost 0 bases, leaving 11 bases of the junction unmatched. TCRdb keeps only in-frame clones here, not all; method: immunoSEQ multiplex PCR. This sample has about 40,000 clones; more than 85% occur once, and the top ten carry approximately 3.5%. This sample is drawn from a study of T cells in localized non-small cell lung cancer. The sequence derives from a man aged 18-55 years with stage I lung adenocarcinoma. The specimen was peripheral blood, collected before any cancer treatment. The chain links TRBV30 to TRBJ1-2, with 7 bases matching TRBD1. The CDR3 spells CAWSVTGMYGGTF. In DNA, the CDR3 is TGTGCCTGGAGTGTGACAGGGATGTATGGCGGCACCTTC.